These 14 T cell receptor beta chains were all obtained from the same sample, sequenced in a study of PD-1 blockade in classical Hodgkin lymphoma. Specified time point: cycle 4 day 1 (C4D1), after five to seven weeks of nivolumab. Every patient experienced relapse after autologous stem cell transplantation, and brentuximab vedotin exposure varied. Assay: immunoSEQ multiplex PCR; the TCRdb copy retains only in-frame clones and omits some. Among some 110,000 clones listed, roughly nine tenths were seen once. The material sequenced was peripheral blood mononuclear cells (PBMCs), taken before the fourth cycle of nivolumab. The receptors here all came from a human donor with classical Hodgkin lymphoma.

The chain carries TRBV5-6 and TRBJ1-1; tentative D call: TRBD1 (5 bases). This CDR3 has 15 residues. V was shortened by 4 bases and J by 3 bases, with 16 bases between the two germline ends. Germline V gene data show CDR1 as SGHDT and CDR2 as YYEEEE. The DNA of the CDR3 is TGTGCCAGCAGCCCTCTCCAGGGAGGTCACACTGAAGCTTTCTTT. This translates into CASSPLQGGHTEAFF. The full variable domain, its missing parts supplied by reference TRBV5-6 and TRBJ1-1, is DAGVTQSPTHLIKTRGQQVTLRCSPKSGHDTVSWYQQALGQGPQFIFQYYEEEERQRGNFPDRFSGHQFPNYSSELNVNALLLGDSALYLCASSPLQGGHTEAFFGQGTRLTVV.

This sequence joins TRBV19 and TRBJ1-2, with 9 bases fitting TRBD1. This CDR3 is 15 amino acids long. From germline, CDR1 is LNHDA and CDR2 SQIVND (reference sequence). Losses at the gene ends were 9 bases for V and 4 bases for J; bases not matched to a gene: 12. The chain's CDR3 is CASHGSGTGPYGYTF. The CDR3 DNA sequence: TGTGCCAGCCACGGTTCCGGGACAGGGCCCTATGGCTACACCTTC.

The V call is TRBV7-6, the J call TRBJ2-3; 7 nucleotides agree with TRBD2. This CDR3 has 16 residues. J gave up 0 bases and V 1 base, and 4 bases lay outside the gene matches. Germline loops: CDR1 SGHVS, CDR2 FNYEAQ. DNA of the CDR3: TGTGCCAGCAGCTTAGGCGGCGGGAGCAGCACAGATACGCAGTATTTT. This sequence encodes CASSLGGGSSTDTQYF.

This chain links TRBV5-1 with TRBJ2-7; D call uncertain. The CDR3 totals 15 residues. The germline gives CDR1 SGHRS, CDR2 YFSETQ. The V end lost 7 bases, the J end lost 3 bases, and 20 bases lay between the germline ends. The CDR3 nucleotides read TGCGCCAGCTATAAAGGAGAGGCGACGCTCTACGAGCAGTACTTC. It encodes CASYKGEATLYEQYF.

The chain is built from TRBV4-3 and TRBJ2-3; no firm D call. The CDR3 sequence is 16 residues long. The germline CDR1 and CDR2 sequences are LGHNA and YSLEER. Trimming cost V 2 bases and J 0 bases, with 12 bases left between them. As DNA, the CDR3 is TGCGCCAGCAGCCAATCTGCGAAGGCTAGCACAGATACGCAGTATTTT. Protein product: CASSQSAKASTDTQYF.

The chain has TRBV5-4 and TRBJ2-1, with D perhaps assigned TRBD1 or TRBD2 (5 bases each). The V gene lost 4 bases and the J gene lost 14 bases, with 13 bases spanning the gap. The CDR3 consists of 11 residues. Germline lookup yields CDR1 SGHNT and CDR2 YYREEE (reference sequence). CDR3 region: CASSRDHTKFF. In DNA form, the CDR3 reads TGTGCCAGCAGCCGGGACCACACTAAGTTCTTC.

The CDR3 coding sequence is TGCGCCAGCAGCTTGGCGGGGGGCCAGAGGAACACTGAAGCTTTCTTT. Protein sequence: CASSLAGGQRNTEAFF. The gene calls are TRBV5-1 and TRBJ1-1; D is perhaps TRBD1 (6 bases). This CDR3 contains 16 residues. Looked up from germline, CDR1 is SGHRS and CDR2 is YFSETQ. V was clipped by 0 bases and J by 1 base, with 13 bases between them. Combining the CDR3 with reference TRBV5-1 and TRBJ1-1 gives the whole variable domain KAGVTQTPRYLIKTRGQQVTLSCSPISGHRSVSWYQQTPGQGLQFLFEYFSETQRNKGNFPGRFSGRQFSNSRSEMNVSTLELGDSALYLCASSLAGGQRNTEAFFGQGTRLTVV.

V usage is TRBV19 and J usage is TRBJ2-4; D is perhaps TRBD1 (5 bases). Germline assignment: CDR1 LNHDA and CDR2 SQIVND (reference sequence). V shed 7 bases and J shed 0 bases, with 7 bases lying between them. This CDR3 is 13 amino acids long. In DNA, the CDR3 is TGTGCCAGTAAGGGGCTAGCCAAAAACATTCAGTACTTC. Protein product: CASKGLAKNIQYF.

This chain connects TRBV19 to TRBJ1-5; D gene unclear. Per the germline V gene, CDR1 is LNHDA and CDR2 is SQIVND (reference sequence). V shed 3 bases and J shed 6 bases, with 12 bases lying between them. The CDR3 is 14 residues long. In DNA, the CDR3 is TGTGCCAGTAGTATTCCCGGGCCGAGTCAGCCCCAGCATTTT. It encodes CASSIPGPSQPQHF.

V is TRBV28 and J is TRBJ2-7; D is unresolved. CDR1 MDHEN and CDR2 SYDVKM come from the germline V gene. This CDR3 region has 14 residues. V was cut by 5 bases and J by 2 bases, with 13 bases left in between. The CDR3 region has the DNA TGTGCCAGCAGTCCCGTAGTCCCCACCTACGAGCAGTACTTC. As protein: CASSPVVPTYEQYF.

The chain uses TRBV27 and TRBJ1-6; TRBD1 might be the D (5 bases). CDR1 MNHEY and CDR2 SMNVEV come from the germline V gene (reference sequence). Trimming left V 6 bases short and J 6 bases short, with 15 bases between. This CDR3 has 15 residues. This CDR3 reads CASSLQGSGNSPLHF. CDR3 nucleotides: TGTGCCAGCAGCTTGCAGGGCTCGGGTAATTCACCCCTCCACTTT.

This clone was counted once. This same CDR3 is encoded by further DNA sequences in the sample. The chain links TRBV9 to TRBJ2-1; TRBD2 agrees at 9 bases. V was clipped by 2 bases and J by 0 bases; unmatched bases: 3. CDR1 is SGDLS and CDR2 is YYNGEE in the germline V gene. The CDR3 is made up of 16 amino acids. The DNA of the CDR3 is TGTGCCAGCAGCGTCCTTAGCGGGAGCTCCTACAATGAGCAGTTCTTC. Translated: CASSVLSGSSYNEQFF.

J is TRBJ2-7 and V is TRBV2; 11 bases map to TRBD2. CDR3 size: 12 residues. Per germline, CDR1 SNHLY and CDR2 FYNNEI. CDR3 protein: CATTSGTNEQYF. DNA of the CDR3: TGTGCTACGACTAGCGGGACCAACGAGCAGTACTTC.

This rearrangement joins TRBV28 to TRBJ2-7, with 11 bases fitting TRBD1. The CDR3 loop spans 15 amino acids. V trimming: 4 bases; J trimming: 3 bases; junction bases outside the gene matches: 5. Germline CDR1 is MDHEN and CDR2 is SYDVKM. The CDR3 DNA is TGTGCCAGCAGTTCTCCGGGACAGGGGGACTACGAGCAGTACTTC. Translation: CASSSPGQGDYEQYF.